This entry lists 19 T cell receptor beta chains sequenced from one sample in a study of cytomegalovirus exposure and HLA in healthy donors. Primers included in the PCR were 60 Vbeta and 13 Jbeta primers. The assay was immunoSEQ multiplex PCR, and TCRdb's table has in-frame clones only and misses some. The profile covers about 170,000 clones, with 80% appearing a single time and roughly 4.7% taken by the ten largest. Sequencing used PBMCs. The receptors originated from a woman in her fifties or sixties in good health and CMV-seropositive.

The chain has TRBV4-3 and TRBJ2-1, with 12 bases matching TRBD2. The CDR3 consists of 17 residues. The junction had 12 bases not matched to a gene; V was cut back by 5 bases and J by 7 bases. Germline values: CDR1 LGHNA, CDR2 YSLEER. CDR3 loop: CASSAYPSGGAANEQFF. CDR3 DNA sequence: TGCGCCAGCAGCGCCTACCCTAGCGGGGGGGCCGCGAATGAGCAGTTCTTC.

This sequence joins TRBV30 and TRBJ1-2; D may be TRBD1 (6 bases). V gave up 3 bases and J gave up 5 bases, with 10 bases separating them. CDR1 GTSNPN and CDR2 SVGIG come from the germline V gene (reference sequence). The CDR3 is 12 residues long. CDR3 protein: CAWSRQGYGYTF. For the CDR3, the DNA is TGTGCCTGGAGCCGGCAGGGGTATGGCTACACCTTC. Complete variable domain (other parts from reference TRBV30 and TRBJ1-2): SQTIHQWPATLVQPVGSPLSLECTVEGTSNPNLYWYRQAAGRGLQLLFYSVGIGQISSEVPQNLSASRPQDRQFILSSKKLLLSDSGFYLCAWSRQGYGYTFGSGTRLTVV.

This clone was counted only a few times. This chain uses TRBV13 with TRBJ2-3; TRBD1 aligns across 9 bases. CDR1 PRHDT and CDR2 FYEKMQ come from the germline V gene (reference sequence). The CDR3 runs to 13 residues. J was trimmed by 12 bases and V by 4 bases; bases with no gene match: 8. DNA for the CDR3: TGTGCCAGCAGCTGGGGACAGGGAACTTTTCAGTATTTT. This gives the protein CASSWGQGTFQYF. The full variable domain, with the rest looked up from reference TRBV13 and TRBJ2-3, is AAGVIQSPRHLIKEKRETATLKCYPIPRHDTVYWYQQGPGQDPQFLISFYEKMQSDKGSIPDRFSAQQFSDYHSELNMSSLELGDSALYFCASSWGQGTFQYFGPGTRLTVL.

In its sample, this clone was seen a few times. The rearrangement links TRBV7-8 to TRBJ2-1; 9 bases agree with TRBD1. The junction had 9 bases not matched to a gene; V was cut back by 5 bases and J by 7 bases. Germline CDR1 is SGHVS and CDR2 is FQNEAQ. This CDR3 region has 15 residues. CDR3 in amino acids: CASSLLDRGQNEQFF. CDR3 DNA sequence: TGTGCCAGCAGCCTCCTGGACAGGGGTCAGAATGAGCAGTTCTTC.

CDR3 amino acids: CASSSRGTPYEQYF. CDR3 coding DNA: TGTGCCAGCAGCTCTCGTGGGACTCCCTACGAGCAGTACTTC. The J gene is TRBJ2-7, the V gene TRBV7-6, with D possibly being TRBD2 (6 bases). This CDR3 has 14 amino acids. V was trimmed by 4 bases and J by 2 bases, leaving 12 bases between them. Germline values: CDR1 SGHVS, CDR2 FNYEAQ.

A single count supports this clone. V is TRBV28 and J is TRBJ2-2; TRBD2 agrees at 14 bases. The germline gives CDR1 MDHEN, CDR2 SYDVKM. The CDR3 totals 15 residues. The V and J ends lost 7 bases and 6 bases, in that order; junction bases with no gene match: 4. The CDR3 coding sequence is TGTGCCAGCACCCCGGGACTAGCGGGAGCCGGGGAGCTGTTTTTT. The encoded protein is CASTPGLAGAGELFF. The variable domain in full, completed from reference TRBV28 and TRBJ2-2, reads DVKVTQSSRYLVKRTGEKVFLECVQDMDHENMFWYRQDPGLGLRLIYFSYDVKMKEKGDIPEGYSVSREKKERFSLILESASTNQTSMYLCASTPGLAGAGELFFGEGSRLTVL.

This clone was counted a few times. The chain carries TRBV4-1 and TRBJ2-7; 10 bases are shared with TRBD1. Per germline, CDR1 MGHRA and CDR2 YSYEKL. CDR3 length equals 16 residues. The V gene end was trimmed by 0 bases and the J gene end by 5 bases; junction bases not matched to a gene: 7. CDR3 in amino acids: CASSQDRGTGDHEQYF. The CDR3 DNA is TGCGCCAGCAGCCAAGATAGGGGGACAGGGGACCACGAGCAGTACTTC.

The chain couples TRBV28 to TRBJ2-5; 7 bases map to TRBD2. After removal of 6 bases from V and 1 base from J, the junction contained 5 bases not matched to a gene. CDR3 length: 14 residues. Germline CDR1 and CDR2: MDHEN and SYDVKM. The CDR3 coding sequence is TGTGCCAGCAGATTGGGACTACCCCAAGAGACCCAGTACTTC. It codes for CASRLGLPQETQYF.

The chain recombines TRBV4-2 with TRBJ2-7; 7 positions agree with TRBD1. The CDR3 contains 15 residues. The germline V gene encodes CDR1 LGHNA and CDR2 YNFKEQ. V trimming: 1 base; J trimming: 3 bases; junction bases outside the gene matches: 6. CDR3 DNA sequence: TGTGCCAGCAGCCAAGGACAGGGAAAAAACTACGAGCAGTACTTC. Encoded protein: CASSQGQGKNYEQYF.

J is TRBJ1-1 and V is TRBV4-3, with TRBD1 matching over 9 bases. Per the germline V gene, CDR1 is LGHNA and CDR2 is YSLEER. Trimming removed 4 bases from V and 3 bases from J; junction bases left unmatched: 9. The CDR3 contains 16 residues. CDR3 region: CASSPLPGQGYTEAFF. CDR3 in DNA: TGCGCCAGCAGCCCTCTCCCCGGACAGGGGTACACTGAAGCTTTCTTT.

The chain couples TRBV7-6 to TRBJ1-1; the D gene is possibly TRBD1 (5 bases). Between the trimmed V and J ends, which lost 5 bases and 3 bases, there was a span of 13 bases. Germline lookup yields CDR1 SGHVS and CDR2 FNYEAQ. The CDR3 spans 14 residues. CDR3 sequence: CASSLSGADTEAFF. For the CDR3, the DNA is TGTGCCAGCAGCCTCAGTGGGGCTGACACTGAAGCTTTCTTT.

The table lists this clone with a few counts. The chain is built from TRBV9 and TRBJ2-3; 13 bases match TRBD2. V lost 3 bases, J lost 1 base, and 11 bases stayed unmatched. The CDR3 totals 19 residues. The V gene's germline CDR1 is SGDLS and CDR2 YYNGEE. The DNA of the CDR3 is TGTGCCAGCAGCGCTCCCCTCCGCGGGACTAGCGGGGGCACAGATACGCAGTATTTT. Protein: CASSAPLRGTSGGTDTQYF.

The DNA of the CDR3 is TGTGCCAGCAGCTCCGGGGAGGCTAATGAAAAACTGTTTTTT. This codes for CASSSGEANEKLFF. V is TRBV7-9 and J is TRBJ1-4, with D uncertain. Germline CDR1 is SEHNR and CDR2 is FQNEAQ (reference sequence). The CDR3 runs to 14 residues. Trimming removed 4 bases at V and 3 bases at J, with 9 bases between.

This chain uses TRBV13 with TRBJ2-7; the D gene is possibly TRBD2 (5 bases). In germline, CDR1 is PRHDT, CDR2 FYEKMQ (reference sequence). Trimming shortened V by 5 bases and J by 3 bases, and 23 bases separated the two germline ends. The CDR3 length is 17 residues. CDR3 residues: CASSPSRGPGSGYEQYF. CDR3 sequence (DNA): TGTGCCAGCAGCCCCTCCAGAGGGCCCGGATCCGGCTACGAGCAGTACTTC.

The CDR3 region has the DNA TGTGCCATCAGTGAGTCAACGGACAGCTCCTACGAGCAGTACTTC. As protein: CAISESTDSSYEQYF. The rearrangement uses TRBV10-3 and TRBJ2-7; perhaps TRBD1 as D (6 bases). The CDR3 runs 15 residues. V was pared by 0 bases and J by 0 bases, with 9 bases between. Germline lookup yields CDR1 ENHRY and CDR2 SYGVKD.

Turning to this clone: Other DNA sequences from this sample encode an identical CDR3 as well. V is TRBV7-2 and J is TRBJ1-2, with D possibly matching TRBD1 (5 bases). Germline V gene lookup returns CDR1 SGHTA and CDR2 FQGNSA. The CDR3 extends over 13 amino acids. The V end lost 1 base, the J end lost 8 bases, and 11 bases lay between the germline ends. CDR3 residues: CASSLGQGRGYTF. The DNA for the CDR3 is TGTGCCAGCAGCTTAGGTCAGGGTAGGGGCTACACCTTC.

The chain joins TRBV5-1 to TRBJ2-4; TRBD1 agrees at 8 bases. V trimming: 0 bases; J trimming: 8 bases; junction bases outside the gene matches: 10. CDR3 length equals 16 residues. The germline gives CDR1 SGHRS, CDR2 YFSETQ. CDR3 bases: TGCGCCAGCAGCTTGGTTCCCCCCGGACAGGGTGACATTCAGTACTTC. It translates to CASSLVPPGQGDIQYF.

The chain is built from TRBV6-1 and TRBJ2-5, with 7 positions matching TRBD1. The germline V gene has CDR1 MNHNS and CDR2 SASEGT. This CDR3 is built from 14 residues. V dropped 3 bases and J dropped 5; count of bases not matched to a gene: 6. DNA for the CDR3: TGTGCCAGCAGTGACCCGGACAGGTGGGAGACCCAGTACTTC. It translates to CASSDPDRWETQYF.

The chain carries TRBV2 and TRBJ1-6, with D perhaps matching TRBD1 (6 bases). V shed 5 bases and J shed 13 bases, with 21 bases lying between them. The CDR3 totals 15 residues. The germline V gene has CDR1 SNHLY and CDR2 FYNNEI. CDR3 nucleotides: TGTGCCAGCAGTTCCGACAGGTCCCAGGTTGGGCCCCTCCACTTT. This translates into CASSSDRSQVGPLHF.